The 17 T cell receptor beta chains given below trace back to one sample, sequenced in a study of blood T cell repertoires in COVID-19. The assay was immunoSEQ multiplex PCR, and TCRdb's table has in-frame clones only and misses some. The data hold around 72,000 clones, with approximately 90% observed a single time. Sequencing was carried out using peripheral blood. All receptors come from a man aged 65 to 85 with active or convalescent COVID-19.

The chain uses TRBV12-3 or TRBV12-4 and TRBJ2-2, with D tentatively TRBD1 (5 bases). The CDR3 has 13 amino acids. V was trimmed by 7 bases and J by 6 bases, leaving 12 bases between them. The CDR3 nucleotides are TGTGCCAGCACCGACCAGGGTGCCGGGGAGCTGTTTTTT. Protein product: CASTDQGAGELFF.

This clone was recorded only once. The chain links TRBV3-1 (or the pseudogene TRBV3-2) to TRBJ2-3, with D possibly TRBD1 on 6 matching bases. Germline loops: CDR1 LGHDT, CDR2 YNNKEL (reference sequence). Trimming cost V 1 base and J 2 bases, with 16 bases left between them. The CDR3 consists of 17 residues. DNA for the CDR3: TGTGCCAGCAGCCAAGTCCCTACAGGGTTTGTCACAGATACGCAGTATTTT. This sequence encodes CASSQVPTGFVTDTQYF.

V and J are TRBV5-4 and TRBJ2-1; a possible D gene is TRBD2 (5 bases). Germline-derived CDR1 and CDR2 are SGHNT and YYREEE (reference sequence). Trimming removed 2 bases from V and 0 bases from J, with 18 bases in between. This CDR3 comprises 18 residues. The CDR3: CASSFLTRSGSSYNEQFF. The CDR3 DNA sequence: TGTGCCAGCAGCTTTTTAACCCGAAGCGGTAGCTCCTACAATGAGCAGTTCTTC.

Notes on this clone: Compared with germline, one end of the junction differs, possibly owing to a read error. The V gene is TRBV7-7, the J gene TRBJ1-5, with 10 bases matching TRBD1. From germline, CDR1 is SSHAT and CDR2 FNYEAQ (reference sequence). The CDR3 contains 19 residues. The CDR3 region is CASTPRGTGAFYSNQPQHF. In DNA form, the CDR3 reads TGTGCTAGCACACCCAGGGGGACAGGGGCGTTTTATAGCAATCAGCCCCAGCATTTT.

The gene calls are TRBV28 and TRBJ1-1, with 9 bases lining up with TRBD1. With V trimmed by 6 bases and J by 1 base, 15 bases remained unmatched. The CDR3 extends over 18 amino acids. The germline CDR1 and CDR2 sequences are MDHEN and SYDVKM. The DNA for the CDR3 is TGTGCCAGCAGCCTTGTTGGACAGGGGATGTGGGGGAACACTGAAGCTTTCTTT. Residues: CASSLVGQGMWGNTEAFF.

This clone was counted once. V is TRBV12-1 and J is TRBJ2-4; the D call of TRBD1 is as the table states it, not checked on the DNA. TRBV12-1 is deemed a pseudogene. This CDR3 spans 17 amino acids. CDR3 loop: CASSFAGRDIAKNIQYF. The CDR3 DNA sequence: TGTGCCAGCAGCTTTGCAGGTCGGGACATTGCCAAAAACATTCAGTACTTC.

The V and J genes are TRBV13 and TRBJ2-1; no reliable D call. CDR1 is PRHDT and CDR2 is FYEKMQ in the germline V gene (reference sequence). V was shortened by 4 bases and J by 9 bases, with 10 bases between the two germline ends. The CDR3 has 12 amino acids. The CDR3 sequence is CASSSGYFEQFF. The DNA for the CDR3 is TGTGCCAGCAGCTCAGGTTATTTTGAGCAGTTCTTC.

V is TRBV19 and J is TRBJ1-2; 8 bases line up with TRBD1. The CDR3 sequence is 15 residues long. Trimming removed 4 bases from V and 4 bases from J; junction bases left unmatched: 8. Germline V gives CDR1 LNHDA, CDR2 SQIVND (reference sequence). The CDR3 sequence: CASSNLQGGSYGYTF. Here the CDR3 DNA reads TGTGCCAGTAGTAACCTACAGGGGGGTAGCTATGGCTACACCTTC. Supplemented by reference TRBV19 and TRBJ1-2, the full variable domain reads DGGITQSPKYLFRKEGQNVTLSCEQNLNHDAMYWYRQDPGQGLRLIYYSQIVNDFQKGDIAEGYSVSREKKESFPLTVTSAQKNPTAFYLCASSNLQGGSYGYTFGSGTRLTVV.

This clone has a single count. The CDR3 loop reads CASSPDSFSGNTIYF. For the CDR3, the DNA is TGTGCCAGCTCACCCGACAGCTTTTCTGGAAACACCATATATTTT. This rearrangement joins TRBV18 to TRBJ1-3; D might be TRBD1 (5 bases). Germline-derived CDR1 and CDR2 are KGHSH and LQKENI. The V gene lost 3 bases and the J gene lost 1 base, with 10 bases spanning the gap. The CDR3 is 15 amino acids.

This chain connects TRBV11-2 to TRBJ1-1, with TRBD1 matching 11 bases. There are 14 residues in the CDR3. CDR1 and CDR2 from the germline V gene are SGHAT and FQNNGV. Trimming removed 4 bases from V and 5 bases from J; junction bases left unmatched: 3. The CDR3: CASSWGQGVTEAFF. In DNA, the CDR3 is TGTGCCAGCAGCTGGGGACAGGGGGTGACTGAAGCTTTCTTT.

J is TRBJ2-7 and V is TRBV6-5, with unresolved D. With 5 bases removed from V and 2 bases from J, the gap between germline ends came to 16 bases. The CDR3 length is 15 residues. In germline, CDR1 is MNHEY, CDR2 SVGAGI. The CDR3 DNA sequence: TGTGCCAGCAGTCCTGGGTCTGCCAGGACCTACGAGCAGTACTTC. Translating it yields CASSPGSARTYEQYF.

This chain uses TRBV6-5 with TRBJ2-7; maybe TRBD2 (5 bases). The CDR3 loop spans 13 amino acids. The germline V and J ends were trimmed by 6 bases and 4 bases, with 13 bases remaining between them. CDR1 and CDR2 (germline): MNHEY, SVGAGI. CDR3 DNA sequence: TGTGCCAGCAGGCTTAACCGGGAATACGAGCAGTACTTC. Amino acid sequence: CASRLNREYEQYF.

The V gene is TRBV6-4, the J gene TRBJ1-5, with D perhaps matching TRBD1 (5 bases). This CDR3 is built from 14 residues. The germline V gene encodes CDR1 MRHNA and CDR2 SNTAGT. V was trimmed by 8 bases and J by 10 bases, leaving 21 bases between them. The CDR3: CASSETATIGPQHF. The CDR3 DNA follows: TGTGCCAGCTCAGAGACAGCGACAATCGGACCCCAGCATTTT.

The rearrangement joins TRBV28 to TRBJ1-5, with 8 bases matching TRBD1. V lost 2 bases and J lost 4; bases outside the gene matches: 1. The CDR3 contains 14 residues. Germline V gene lookup returns CDR1 MDHEN and CDR2 SYDVKM. The CDR3 reads CASSLHRGNQPQHF. The CDR3 DNA reads TGTGCCAGCAGTTTACACAGGGGGAATCAGCCCCAGCATTTT. The whole variable domain, remainder taken from reference TRBV28 and TRBJ1-5, is DVKVTQSSRYLVKRTGEKVFLECVQDMDHENMFWYRQDPGLGLRLIYFSYDVKMKEKGDIPEGYSVSREKKERFSLILESASTNQTSMYLCASSLHRGNQPQHFGDGTRLSIL.

The chain carries TRBV27 and TRBJ1-2; no clear D. The V gene's germline CDR1 is MNHEY and CDR2 SMNVEV (reference sequence). The V end was cut by 6 bases, the J end by 3 bases, with 11 bases between. The CDR3 has 13 residues. CDR3 coding DNA: TGTGCCAGCAGGGAGACGGCTTACTATGGCTACACCTTC. This codes for CASRETAYYGYTF.

The rearrangement links TRBV28 to TRBJ1-1; D is unclear. Germline V gene data show CDR1 as MDHEN and CDR2 as SYDVKM. Trimming shortened V by 3 bases and J by 1 base, and 6 bases separated the two germline ends. CDR3 length equals 13 residues. The CDR3 is CASSLPGNTEAFF. The CDR3 coding sequence is TGTGCCAGCAGTTTGCCAGGGAACACTGAAGCTTTCTTT.

The chain recombines TRBV2 with TRBJ2-7; D is possibly TRBD1 (6 bases). This CDR3 is 14 amino acids long. Germline V gives CDR1 SNHLY, CDR2 FYNNEI. V lost 10 bases and J lost 2, with 18 bases in between. As DNA, the CDR3 is TGTGCCACCCAAGAGGGGACAAAGACCTACGAGCAGTACTTC. Its protein product is CATQEGTKTYEQYF.